This T cell receptor (beta chain) was recovered during a study of cytomegalovirus exposure and HLA in healthy donors. The CDR3 covers 14 residues. CDR1 and CDR2 from the germline V gene are SGDLS and YYNGEE. Unmatched junction bases numbered 3, after V lost 0 bases and J lost 7 bases. Primers: 60 Vbeta forward and 13 Jbeta reverse. Profiling relied on immunoSEQ multiplex PCR, and the TCRdb table lists in-frame clones only, not all of them. The sample contains about 160,000 clones, about 82% of which appear only once. Source material: PBMCs. This TCR was recovered from a female donor in good health and CMV-seronegative. This rearrangement joins TRBV9 to TRBJ2-1; 8 nucleotides align to TRBD1. CDR3 loop: CASSVVDRANEQFF. CDR3 DNA: TGTGCCAGCAGCGTAGTGGACAGGGCGAATGAGCAGTTCTTC.